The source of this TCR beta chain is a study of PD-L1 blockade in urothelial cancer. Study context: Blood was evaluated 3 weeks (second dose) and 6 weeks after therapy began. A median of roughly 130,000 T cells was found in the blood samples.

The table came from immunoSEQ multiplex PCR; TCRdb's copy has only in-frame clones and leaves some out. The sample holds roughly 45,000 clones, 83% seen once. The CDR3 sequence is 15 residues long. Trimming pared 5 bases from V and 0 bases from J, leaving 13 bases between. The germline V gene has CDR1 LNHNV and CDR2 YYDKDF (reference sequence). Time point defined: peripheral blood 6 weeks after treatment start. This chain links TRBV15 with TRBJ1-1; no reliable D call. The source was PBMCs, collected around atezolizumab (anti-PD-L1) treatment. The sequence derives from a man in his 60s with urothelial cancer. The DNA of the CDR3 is TGTGCCACCAGCCCACCTCAGCGATTGAACACTGAAGCTTTCTTT. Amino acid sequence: CATSPPQRLNTEAFF.